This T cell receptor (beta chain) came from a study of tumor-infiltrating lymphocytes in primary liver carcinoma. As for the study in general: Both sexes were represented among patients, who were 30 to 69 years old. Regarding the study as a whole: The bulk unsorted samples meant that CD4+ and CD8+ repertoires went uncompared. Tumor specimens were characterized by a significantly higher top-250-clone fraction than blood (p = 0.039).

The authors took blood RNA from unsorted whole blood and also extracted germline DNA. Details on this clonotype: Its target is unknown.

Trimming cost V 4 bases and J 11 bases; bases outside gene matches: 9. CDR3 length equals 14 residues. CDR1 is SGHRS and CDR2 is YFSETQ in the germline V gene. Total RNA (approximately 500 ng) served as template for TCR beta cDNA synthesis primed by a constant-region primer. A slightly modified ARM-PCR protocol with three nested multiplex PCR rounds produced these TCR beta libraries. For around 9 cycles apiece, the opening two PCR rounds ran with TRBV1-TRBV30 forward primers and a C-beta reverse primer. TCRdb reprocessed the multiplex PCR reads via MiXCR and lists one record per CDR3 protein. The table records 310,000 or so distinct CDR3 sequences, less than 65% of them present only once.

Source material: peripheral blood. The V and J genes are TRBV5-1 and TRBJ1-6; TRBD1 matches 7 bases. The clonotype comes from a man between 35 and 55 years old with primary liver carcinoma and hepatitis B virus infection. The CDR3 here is CASSLGTDLTPLHF. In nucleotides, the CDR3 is TGCGCCAGCAGCCTCGGGACAGATCTTACACCCCTCCACTTT.